The next 18 T cell receptor beta chains were all read from a single sample in a study of cytomegalovirus exposure and HLA in healthy donors. Primers included in the PCR were 60 Vbeta and 13 Jbeta primers. Some clones are missing from TCRdb's copy, which holds only in-frame ones; the method was immunoSEQ multiplex PCR. Its table records under 200,000 clones. The sample consisted of PBMCs. The receptors were sampled from a man aged 25 to 45 in good health and CMV-seronegative.

V and J are TRBV6-6 and TRBJ2-7; 8 positions match TRBD2. The CDR3 is made up of 13 amino acids. V dropped 9 bases and J dropped 5; count of bases not matched to a gene: 9. Germline V gives CDR1 MNHNY, CDR2 SVGAGI (reference sequence). CDR3 sequence: CASTFRGGDEQYF. Here the CDR3 DNA reads TGTGCCAGTACCTTCCGGGGGGGGGACGAGCAGTACTTC.

This chain joins TRBV5-8 and TRBJ1-5; D is perhaps TRBD1 (6 bases). Between the trimmed V and J ends, which lost 5 bases and 1 base, there was a span of 19 bases. Looked up from germline, CDR1 is SGHTS and CDR2 is YDEGEE. CDR3 length: 17 residues. The CDR3 region is CASSRGGSSSSNQPQHF. CDR3 sequence (DNA): TGTGCCAGCAGTCGTGGGGGCTCCTCGTCGAGCAATCAGCCCCAGCATTTT.

The chain recombines TRBV10-2 with TRBJ2-1, with TRBD1 identical over 9 bases. Germline values: CDR1 WSHSY, CDR2 SAAADI. CDR3 size: 14 residues. The J segment lost 6 bases and the V segment lost 6 bases, leaving 6 bases of the junction unmatched. CDR3 residues: CASRDRDRANEQFF. The CDR3 DNA is TGCGCCAGCAGAGACCGGGACAGGGCCAATGAGCAGTTCTTC.

This chain links TRBV25-1 with TRBJ1-2; 9 bases agree with TRBD1. CDR3 length: 15 amino acids. The germline V gene has CDR1 MGHDK and CDR2 SYGVNS. Trimming at V came to 4 bases and at J to 3 bases, leaving 6 bases not matched to a gene. This chain's CDR3 is CASSGGGQGHYGYTF. In DNA, the CDR3 is TGTGCCAGCAGTGGAGGGGGACAGGGACACTATGGCTACACCTTC.

The V call is TRBV27, the J call TRBJ2-7; 7 bases align to TRBD1. Per the germline V gene, CDR1 is MNHEY and CDR2 is SMNVEV (reference sequence). CDR3 size: 14 residues. With 3 bases clipped from V and 7 bases from J, the junction kept 9 bases outside the gene matches. CDR3 loop: CASSFWGTAREQYF. The DNA of the CDR3 is TGTGCCAGCAGTTTTTGGGGGACAGCGAGAGAGCAGTACTTC.

The V call is TRBV6-4, the J call TRBJ1-2; 8 bases align to TRBD1. The CDR3 has 16 amino acids. J gave up 4 bases and V 3 bases, and 10 bases lay outside the gene matches. Germline CDR1 reads MRHNA; CDR2 reads SNTAGT. CDR3 region: CASSEGTGPTGYGYTF. CDR3 coding DNA: TGTGCCAGCAGTGAGGGGACAGGCCCGACGGGCTATGGCTACACCTTC.

The rearrangement links TRBV5-1 to TRBJ1-4; the match to TRBD1 covers 7 bases. In germline, CDR1 is SGHRS, CDR2 YFSETQ. CDR3 length: 15 amino acids. After removal of 6 bases from V and 5 bases from J, the junction contained 10 bases not matched to a gene. The DNA of the CDR3 is TGCGCCAGCACCCGGGCCGGGACAGAGAATGAAAAACTGTTTTTT. Its protein product is CASTRAGTENEKLFF.

The chain recombines TRBV4-1 with TRBJ2-1, with 11 bases that match TRBD2. CDR1 is MGHRA and CDR2 is YSYEKL in the germline V gene. CDR3 length: 16 amino acids. V was clipped by 1 base and J by 6 bases; unmatched bases: 5. As DNA, the CDR3 is TGCGCCAGCAGCCAAGTGGGGCTAGCGGGGGGCAATGAGCAGTTCTTC. This gives the protein CASSQVGLAGGNEQFF.

The rearrangement joins TRBV4-2 to TRBJ2-1, with TRBD1 as a possible D gene (5 bases). Trimming cost V 0 bases and J 0 bases, with 21 bases left between them. CDR3 length: 20 amino acids. The germline V gene has CDR1 LGHNA and CDR2 YNFKEQ. CDR3 in amino acids: CASSQDPEKGRISSYNEQFF. In DNA form, the CDR3 reads TGTGCCAGCAGCCAAGATCCGGAGAAGGGGCGGATAAGCTCCTACAATGAGCAGTTCTTC.

This chain uses TRBV4-3 with TRBJ2-3; TRBD1 matches at 10 bases. The J segment lost 6 bases and the V segment lost 0 bases, leaving 9 bases of the junction unmatched. The CDR3 has 17 residues. CDR1 is LGHNA and CDR2 is YSLEER in the germline V gene. The CDR3 region has the DNA TGCGCCAGCAGCCAAGAGGGGGTGACAGGGGGCCCGGATACGCAGTATTTT. Its translation: CASSQEGVTGGPDTQYF.

The V gene is TRBV4-3, the J gene TRBJ2-1; D gene ambiguous. This CDR3 comprises 13 residues. Germline loops: CDR1 LGHNA, CDR2 YSLEER. The ends were cut back, 3 bases at V and 6 bases at J, with 9 bases in the middle. The CDR3 loop is CASSQFVSNEQFF. The CDR3 DNA reads TGCGCCAGCAGCCAGTTCGTTTCCAATGAGCAGTTCTTC.

The chain joins TRBV5-4 to TRBJ1-1, with D unclear. The germline V and J ends were trimmed by 0 bases and 3 bases, with 18 bases remaining between them. Germline CDR1 and CDR2: SGHNT and YYREEE (reference sequence). The CDR3 covers 17 residues. This CDR3 reads CASSLGATPVSDTEAFF. The DNA of the CDR3 is TGTGCCAGCAGCTTGGGGGCTACCCCAGTGTCAGACACTGAAGCTTTCTTT.

The chain uses TRBV18 and TRBJ1-2; 7 nucleotides match TRBD1. Per germline, CDR1 KGHSH and CDR2 LQKENI. V lost 6 bases to trimming and J lost 4 bases; unmatched junction nucleotides: 5. This CDR3 contains 13 residues. This CDR3 is CASSPTGRYGYTF. The CDR3 DNA reads as TGTGCCAGCTCCCCGACAGGGCGCTATGGCTACACCTTC.

The CDR3 sequence: CASSQDRGLAADNEQFF. CDR3 nucleotides: TGTGCCAGCAGCCAAGATAGGGGACTAGCGGCCGACAATGAGCAGTTCTTC. The V gene is TRBV4-2, the J gene TRBJ2-1, with 11 nucleotides matching TRBD2. Trimming took 0 bases from V and 5 from J; bases not matched to a gene: 6. In germline, CDR1 is LGHNA, CDR2 YNFKEQ. There are 17 residues in the CDR3.

V usage is TRBV2 and J usage is TRBJ1-2, with TRBD1 identical over 8 bases. CDR1 and CDR2 (germline): SNHLY, FYNNEI. After removal of 8 bases from V and 2 bases from J, the junction contained 7 bases not matched to a gene. There are 14 residues in the CDR3. CDR3 sequence (DNA): TGTGCCAGCGCACCGACAGGGGAGAACTATGGCTACACCTTC. This sequence encodes CASAPTGENYGYTF.

V usage is TRBV11-3 and J usage is TRBJ2-6, with D perhaps TRBD1 (5 bases). Germline CDR1 reads SGHNT; CDR2 reads YENEEA. The V end was cut by 5 bases, the J end by 4 bases, with 12 bases between. The CDR3 has 15 residues. Written as DNA, the CDR3 is TGTGCCAGCAGCGTAGGGGCGTCCGGGGCCAACGTCCTGACTTTC. It encodes CASSVGASGANVLTF.

The chain is built from TRBV27 and TRBJ2-7; 13 positions agree with TRBD2. V shed 4 bases, J shed 7 bases, and the junction held 7 bases outside the gene matches. Germline V gives CDR1 MNHEY, CDR2 SMNVEV (reference sequence). The CDR3 length is 15 residues. The CDR3: CASSSPGLAGYEQYF. As DNA, the CDR3 is TGTGCCAGCAGTTCTCCGGGACTAGCGGGATATGAGCAGTACTTC.

This chain joins TRBV11-2 and TRBJ1-6; unclear D gene. Germline CDR1 is SGHAT and CDR2 is FQNNGV. This CDR3 contains 13 residues. V lost 3 bases to trimming and J lost 7 bases, with 7 bases between them. CDR3 DNA: TGTGCCAGCAGCTTGGCAGGCAATTCACCCCTCCACTTT. This codes for CASSLAGNSPLHF. The full variable domain, in which reference TRBV11-2 and TRBJ1-6 provide the parts outside the CDR3, is EAGVAQSPRYKIIEKRQSVAFWCNPISGHATLYWYQQILGQGPKLLIQFQNNGVVDDSQLPKDRFSAERLKGVDSTLKIQPAKLEDSAVYLCASSLAGNSPLHFGNGTRLTVT.